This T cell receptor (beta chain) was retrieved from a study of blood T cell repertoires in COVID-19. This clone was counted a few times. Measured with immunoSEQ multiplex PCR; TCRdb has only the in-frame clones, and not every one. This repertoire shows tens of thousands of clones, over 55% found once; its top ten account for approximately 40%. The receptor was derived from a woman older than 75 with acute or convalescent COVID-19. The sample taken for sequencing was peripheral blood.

CDR3 DNA sequence: TGTGCCAGTAGCATCCGGAGGGAAAAACTGTTTTTT. This codes for CASSIRREKLFF. The J gene is TRBJ1-4, the V gene TRBV19; no clear D. Trimming removed 6 bases at V and 8 bases at J, with 10 bases between. Looked up from germline, CDR1 is LNHDA and CDR2 is SQIVND (reference sequence). CDR3 length: 12 residues. Variable domain in full (rest from reference TRBV19 and TRBJ1-4): DGGITQSPKYLFRKEGQNVTLSCEQNLNHDAMYWYRQDPGQGLRLIYYSQIVNDFQKGDIAEGYSVSREKKESFPLTVTSAQKNPTAFYLCASSIRREKLFFGSGTQLSVL.